Shown below are 7 T cell receptor beta chains from a single sample sequenced in a study of STAT5B mutations in CD4+ large granular lymphocyte leukemia. The data were produced by immunoSEQ multiplex PCR, yet TCRdb's version contains in-frame clones alone and is incomplete. The sample lists tens of thousands of clones, over 60% occurring once. Specimen: CD4+ T cells from blood buffy coats. These receptors all come from a human donor in good health.

The chain is built from TRBV7-2 and TRBJ2-3; TRBD2 might be the D (6 bases). Germline V lookup: CDR1 SGHTA, CDR2 FQGNSA. V was clipped by 1 base and J by 6 bases, with 14 bases between them. The CDR3 extends over 15 amino acids. The CDR3 nucleotides read TGTGCCAGCAGCTTAGTTATAGCGGAAGGCGATACGCAGTATTTT. Translated, it gives CASSLVIAEGDTQYF.

This clone was found a few times. The chain links TRBV5-5 to TRBJ1-5; weak D call: TRBD1 (6 bases). There are 17 residues in the CDR3. In germline, CDR1 is SGHKS, CDR2 YYEKEE (reference sequence). The V end lost 4 bases, the J end lost 0 bases, and 17 bases lay between the germline ends. This CDR3 is CASSASTGSYSNQPQHF. CDR3 coding DNA: TGTGCCAGCAGCGCGTCAACAGGGAGCTATAGCAATCAGCCCCAGCATTTT. Full variable domain (outside the CDR3, taken from reference TRBV5-5 and TRBJ1-5): DAGVTQSPTHLIKTRGQQVTLRCSPISGHKSVSWYQQVLGQGPQFIFQYYEKEERGRGNFPDRFSARQFPNYSSELNVNALLLGDSALYLCASSASTGSYSNQPQHFGDGTRLSIL.

The table lists this clone with a count of one. The chain uses TRBV7-9 and TRBJ1-2; D is uncertain. V was shortened by 7 bases and J by 7 bases, with 25 bases between the two germline ends. CDR1 is SEHNR, CDR2 FQNEAQ, per germline (reference sequence). The CDR3 covers 16 residues. The CDR3, as DNA: TGTGCCAGCACCTCGTTGAAGGACGGTGGAGTAGGTGGCTACACCTTC. As protein: CASTSLKDGGVGGYTF.

V is TRBV7-8 and J is TRBJ1-5; D gene uncertain. The CDR3 sequence is 14 residues long. CDR1 SGHVS and CDR2 FQNEAQ come from the germline V gene. V was clipped by 3 bases and J by 0 bases, with 6 bases between them. The CDR3 region is CASSFSSSNQPQHF. As DNA, the CDR3 is TGTGCCAGCAGCTTTAGTTCTAGCAATCAGCCCCAGCATTTT.

V is TRBV6-5 and J is TRBJ1-2; unclear D gene. The germline gives CDR1 MNHEY, CDR2 SVGAGI. Trimming cost V 0 bases and J 4 bases, with 9 bases left between them. This CDR3 is built from 14 residues. The CDR3 region is CASSYSRRRYGYTF. The CDR3, as DNA: TGTGCCAGCAGTTACTCGAGGAGGCGCTATGGCTACACCTTC.

The rearrangement uses TRBV7-2 and TRBJ2-2; D is perhaps TRBD1 (6 bases). The CDR3 has 15 residues. V lost 3 bases, J lost 5 bases, and 13 bases lay in between. Germline V gene lookup returns CDR1 SGHTA and CDR2 FQGNSA. This CDR3 is CASSLLLTGTGELFF. The CDR3 DNA is TGTGCCAGCAGCTTGCTCCTCACAGGGACCGGGGAGCTGTTTTTT.

V and J are TRBV6-1 and TRBJ2-7; D unresolved. Germline values: CDR1 MNHNS, CDR2 SASEGT. Deletions cut 7 bases from V and 2 bases from J, with 18 bases between. This CDR3 comprises 15 residues. The CDR3 coding sequence is TGTGCCAGCATTCGAACGGGTGCACTGCCCTACGAGCAGTACTTC. It specifies CASIRTGALPYEQYF.